The entry below gives a single T cell receptor beta chain sequence along with its context. The junction differs from germline at one of its ends, possibly a read error. These data originate in a study of CD8+CD57+ T cells in acquired aplastic anemia. By flow cytometry, patients selected for sequencing had shown an expansion of CD8+CD57+ cells. Germline V gene lookup returns CDR1 KGHDR and CDR2 SFDVKD. The CDR3 is made up of 12 amino acids. CDR3 and TCR beta VDJ profiling relied on a genomic DNA template. Via MiXCR, TCRdb re-called the reads, giving one row per CDR3 protein. The table records about 180,000 distinct CDR3 sequences, 55% to 65% of them present only once.

This TCR was sampled from a human donor with aplastic anemia. V and J are TRBV24-1 and TRBJ2-2; 10 bases are shared with TRBD2. The sequenced sample consisted of sorted CD4+, CD8+, or CD8+CD57+ T cells (not recorded which) from PBMCs. The CDR3 DNA sequence: TGTGCCACCAGTGATTCTAGCGGGGGGCTGTTTTTT. Residues: CATSDSSGGLFF.